Listed below are T cell receptor beta chains from one sample, sequenced in a study of T cell changes during pregnancy in multiple sclerosis. Only in-frame clones appear in the TCRdb table, and some are missing; sequencing was by immunoSEQ multiplex PCR. Of about 86,000 clones listed, about 91% are singletons. The source was peripheral blood, collected in the first trimester of pregnancy. The origin of the receptors is a female donor in good health, enrolled as a control in a pregnancy study. Each CDR3 is given with its conserved first and last residue. A D gene is named only where the DNA matches it firmly. Clone size appears in some rows only: once, few, many, or a class for an expanded clone.

TRBV4-3	-	TRBJ1-2	16	-	TGCGCCAGCAGCCAAGACGGTCAGGGGACGACGTATGGCTACACCTTC	CASSQDGQGTTYGYTF
TRBV5-1	TRBD1	TRBJ2-2	16	-	TGCGCCAGCAGCTTTCTAGGGACAGGGTATGCCGGGGAGCTGTTTTTT	CASSFLGTGYAGELFF
TRBV5-5	-	TRBJ1-1	15	-	TGTGCCAGCAGCGATCGGACAGTCGCGGGCACTGAAGCTTTCTTT	CASSDRTVAGTEAFF
TRBV5-4	-	TRBJ2-1	15	-	TGTGCCAGCAGCTCTGAGACTTCAGAAGTCAATGAGCAGTTCTTC	CASSSETSEVNEQFF
TRBV12-5	TRBD1	TRBJ1-5	14	-	TGTGCTAGTGTTCAGACAGGGGCCAATCAGCCCCAGCATTTT	CASVQTGANQPQHF
TRBV4-3	TRBD1	TRBJ2-2	14	-	TGCGCCAGCAGAAAGCTAACAGGGGCCGGGGAGCTGTTTTTT	CASRKLTGAGELFF
TRBV18	TRBD2	TRBJ2-7	13	-	TGTGCCAGCTCACCGGGGAGGGGCGACGAGCAGTACTTC	CASSPGRGDEQYF
TRBV5-6	TRBD2	TRBJ2-5	17	-	TGTGCCAGCAGCTTGGGGGTAGCGGGGTTAAATGGAGAGACCCAGTACTTC	CASSLGVAGLNGETQYF
TRBV27	-	TRBJ1-6	14	few	TGTGCCAGCAGTTTGGGGCGTTTGAATTCACCCCTCCACTTT	CASSLGRLNSPLHF
TRBV6-1	-	TRBJ2-5	12	-	TGTGCCAGCAGTGAAGTTGAGGAGACCCAGTACTTC	CASSEVEETQYF
TRBV18	TRBD1	TRBJ1-2	13	-	TGTGCCAGCTTTCCTAACCGGGACAGCACATACACCTTC	CASFPNRDSTYTF
TRBV15	-	TRBJ2-7	14	-	TGTGCCACCAGCAGAGATGGGGCCCTCCCCGAGCAGTACTTC	CATSRDGALPEQYF
TRBV2	TRBD1	TRBJ2-1	12	-	TGTGCCAGCAGTGAATTGAGGACAGGGAAGATCTTC	CASSELRTGKIF
TRBV6-5	-	TRBJ2-3	16	-	TGTGCCAGCAGTTACTCGAAGGGGTTCCGCACAGATACGCAGTATTTT	CASSYSKGFRTDTQYF
TRBV19	TRBD1	TRBJ1-5	14	-	TGTGCCAGTAGTGGACAGGGAAGCAATCAGCCCCAGCATTTT	CASSGQGSNQPQHF
TRBV4-1	-	TRBJ1-4	14	-	TGCGCCAGCAGAACTCGGGAGGGGAATGAAAAACTGTTTTTT	CASRTREGNEKLFF
TRBV7-9	-	TRBJ1-1	13	few	TGTGCCAGCACCCGGGAGGGGAACACTGAAGCTTTCTTT	CASTREGNTEAFF
TRBV5-1	-	TRBJ1-4	14	-	TGCGCCAGCAGCCCGGCGGAGGCGATTGAAAAACTGTTTTTT	CASSPAEAIEKLFF